One T cell receptor beta chain is described in this entry. The data originate from a study of blood T cell repertoires in COVID-19. As for the study in general: Donors in the United States, Italy and Spain gave samples during acute or convalescent COVID-19. In each case, the material was cDNA or gDNA derived from T cells, B-cell-depleted T cells, or PBMCs.

Trimming removed 5 bases at V and 0 bases at J, with 11 bases between. CDR3 length: 16 residues. Looked up from germline, CDR1 is SNHLY and CDR2 is FYNNEI. Study processing details: For nucleated cells, counts were estimated from reference gene primer amplification. Sequencing was performed with immunoSEQ multiplex PCR; in TCRdb, only in-frame clones are kept and a portion is missing. From that table come the V and J calls and clone size; the DNA was used to work out D and trimming. This sample carries approximately 76,000 clones, about nine tenths of them seen once, and the ten largest clones take roughly 2%.

The receptor's source is a woman aged 55-69 years with acute or convalescent COVID-19. This sequence joins TRBV2 and TRBJ1-6; D unclear. Sequencing used peripheral blood. Here the CDR3 reads CASSSSRSSYNSPLHF. The CDR3 DNA is TGTGCCAGCAGTTCTAGTAGGAGCTCCTATAATTCACCCCTCCACTTT. Filled out from reference TRBV2 and TRBJ1-6, the complete variable domain reads EPEVTQTPSHQVTQMGQEVILRCVPISNHLYFYWYRQILGQKVEFLVSFYNNEISEKSEIFDDQFSVERPDGSNFTLKIRSTKLEDSAMYFCASSSSRSSYNSPLHFGNGTRLTVT.